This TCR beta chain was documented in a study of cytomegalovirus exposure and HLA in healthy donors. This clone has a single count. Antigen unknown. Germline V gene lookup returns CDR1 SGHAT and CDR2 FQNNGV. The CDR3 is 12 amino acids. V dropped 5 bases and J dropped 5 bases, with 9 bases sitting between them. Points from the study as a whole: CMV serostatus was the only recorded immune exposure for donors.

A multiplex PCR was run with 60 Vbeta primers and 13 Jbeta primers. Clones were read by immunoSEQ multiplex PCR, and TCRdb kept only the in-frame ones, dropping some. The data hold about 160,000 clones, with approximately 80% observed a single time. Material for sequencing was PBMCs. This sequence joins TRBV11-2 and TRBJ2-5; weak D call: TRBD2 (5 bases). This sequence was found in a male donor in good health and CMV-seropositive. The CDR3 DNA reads TGTGCCAGCAGCGCCCGCGGGGAGACCCAGTACTTC. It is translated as CASSARGETQYF.